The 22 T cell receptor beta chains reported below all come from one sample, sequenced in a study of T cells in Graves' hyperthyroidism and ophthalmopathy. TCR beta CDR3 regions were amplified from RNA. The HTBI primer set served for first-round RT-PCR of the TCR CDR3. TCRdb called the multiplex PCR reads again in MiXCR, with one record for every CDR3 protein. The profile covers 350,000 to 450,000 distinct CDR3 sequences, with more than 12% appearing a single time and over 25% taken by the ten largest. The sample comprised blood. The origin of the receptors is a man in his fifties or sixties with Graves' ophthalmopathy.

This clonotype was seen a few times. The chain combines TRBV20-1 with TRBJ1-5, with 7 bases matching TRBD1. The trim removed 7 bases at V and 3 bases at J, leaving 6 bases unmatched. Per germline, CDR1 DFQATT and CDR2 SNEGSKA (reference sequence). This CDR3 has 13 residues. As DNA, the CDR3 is TGCAGTGGAACCGGGACAGTCAATCAGCCCCAGCATTTT. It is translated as CSGTGTVNQPQHF.

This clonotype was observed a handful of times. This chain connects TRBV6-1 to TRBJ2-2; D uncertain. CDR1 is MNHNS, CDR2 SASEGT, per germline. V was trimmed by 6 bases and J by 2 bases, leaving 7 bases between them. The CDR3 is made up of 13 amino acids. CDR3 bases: TGTGCCAGCAGCGGGCCAAACACCGGGGAGCTGTTTTTT. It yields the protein CASSGPNTGELFF.

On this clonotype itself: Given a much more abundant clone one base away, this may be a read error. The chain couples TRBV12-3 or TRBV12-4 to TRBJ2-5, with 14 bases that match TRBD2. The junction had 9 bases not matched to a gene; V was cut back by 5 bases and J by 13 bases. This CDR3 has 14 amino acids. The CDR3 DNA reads TGTGCCAGCAGTACACGACTAGCGGGAGGGCCCCCGTACTTC. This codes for CASSTRLAGGPPYF.

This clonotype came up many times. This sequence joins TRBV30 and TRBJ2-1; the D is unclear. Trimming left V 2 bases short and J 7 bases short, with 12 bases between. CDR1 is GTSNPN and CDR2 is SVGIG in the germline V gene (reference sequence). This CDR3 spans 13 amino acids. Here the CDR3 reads CAWSPSQGNEQFF. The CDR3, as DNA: TGTGCCTGGAGTCCCTCCCAAGGGAATGAGCAGTTCTTC.

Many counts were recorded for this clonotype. The chain's CDR3 is CASSALVSYEQYF. In DNA form, the CDR3 reads TGTGCCAGCAGTGCTCTAGTAAGTTACGAGCAGTACTTC. The rearrangement uses TRBV2 and TRBJ2-7; D is unclear. Per the germline V gene, CDR1 is SNHLY and CDR2 is FYNNEI. This CDR3 contains 13 residues. V was pared by 4 bases and J by 4 bases, with 11 bases between.

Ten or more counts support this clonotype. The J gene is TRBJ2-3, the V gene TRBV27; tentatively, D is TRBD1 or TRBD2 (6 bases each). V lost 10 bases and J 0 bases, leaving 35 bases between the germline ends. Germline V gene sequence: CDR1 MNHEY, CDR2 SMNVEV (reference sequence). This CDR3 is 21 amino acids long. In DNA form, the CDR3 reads TGTGCCACCAACGGAAGAGGGGGAATTCTGAAAGGGACTGCAAGCACAGATACGCAGTATTTT. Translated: CATNGRGGILKGTASTDTQYF.

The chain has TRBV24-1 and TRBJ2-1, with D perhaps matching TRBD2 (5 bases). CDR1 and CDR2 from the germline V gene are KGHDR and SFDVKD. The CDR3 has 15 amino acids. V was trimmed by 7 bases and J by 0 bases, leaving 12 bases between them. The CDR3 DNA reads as TGTGCCACCAGCCGGATCGGAGGCTCCTACAATGAGCAGTTCTTC. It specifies CATSRIGGSYNEQFF.

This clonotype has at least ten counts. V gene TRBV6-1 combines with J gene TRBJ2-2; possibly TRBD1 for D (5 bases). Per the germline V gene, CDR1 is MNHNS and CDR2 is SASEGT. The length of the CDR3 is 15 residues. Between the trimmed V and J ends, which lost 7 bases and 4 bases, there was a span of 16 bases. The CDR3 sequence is CASTPGIVSTGELFF. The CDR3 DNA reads TGTGCCAGCACCCCAGGGATCGTGTCCACCGGGGAGCTGTTTTTT.

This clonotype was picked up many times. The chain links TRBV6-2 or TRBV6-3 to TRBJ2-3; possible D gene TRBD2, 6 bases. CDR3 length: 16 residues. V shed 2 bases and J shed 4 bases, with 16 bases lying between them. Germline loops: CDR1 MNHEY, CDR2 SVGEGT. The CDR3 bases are TGTGCCAGCAGTTACCCGGGGGTTAGGGGCCCAGATACGCAGTATTTT. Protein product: CASSYPGVRGPDTQYF.

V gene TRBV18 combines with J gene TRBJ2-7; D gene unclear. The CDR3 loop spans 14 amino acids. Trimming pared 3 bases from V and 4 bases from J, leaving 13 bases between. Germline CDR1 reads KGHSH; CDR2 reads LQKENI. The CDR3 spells CASSPLSLEYEQYF. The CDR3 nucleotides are TGTGCCAGCTCACCGCTATCCTTGGAGTACGAGCAGTACTTC.

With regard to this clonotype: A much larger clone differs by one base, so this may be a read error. CDR3 coding DNA: TGTGCCAGCGGCTTAGATTTCCCAGGGGCCTACGAGCAGTACTTC. It specifies CASGLDFPGAYEQYF. The chain links TRBV7-9 to TRBJ2-7; tentative D call: TRBD1 (6 bases). Germline CDR1 and CDR2: SEHNR and FQNEAQ (reference sequence). There are 15 residues in the CDR3.

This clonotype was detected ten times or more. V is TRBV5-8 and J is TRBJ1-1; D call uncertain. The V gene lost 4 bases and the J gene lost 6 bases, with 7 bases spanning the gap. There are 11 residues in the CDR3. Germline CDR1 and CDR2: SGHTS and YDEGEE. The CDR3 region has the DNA TGTGCCAGCAGCCAGTTCGCTGAAGCTTTCTTT. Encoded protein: CASSQFAEAFF.

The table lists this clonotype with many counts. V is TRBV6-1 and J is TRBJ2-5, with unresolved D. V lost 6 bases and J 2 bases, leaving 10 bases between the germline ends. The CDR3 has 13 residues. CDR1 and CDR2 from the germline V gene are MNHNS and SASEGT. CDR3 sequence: CASSWTEQETQYF. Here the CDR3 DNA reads TGTGCCAGCAGCTGGACGGAACAAGAGACCCAGTACTTC.

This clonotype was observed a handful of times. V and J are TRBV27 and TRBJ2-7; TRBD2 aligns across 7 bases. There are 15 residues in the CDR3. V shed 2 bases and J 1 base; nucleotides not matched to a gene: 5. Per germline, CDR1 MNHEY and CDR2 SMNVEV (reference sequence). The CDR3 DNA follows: TGTGCCAGCAGTTTAATATCTAGCGGATCCTACGAGCAGTACTTC. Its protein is CASSLISSGSYEQYF.

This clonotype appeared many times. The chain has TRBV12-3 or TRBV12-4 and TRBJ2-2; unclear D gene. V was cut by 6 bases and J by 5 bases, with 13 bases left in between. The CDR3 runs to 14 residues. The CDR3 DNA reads TGTGCCAGCAGCCTCTTCAGTGGAACCGGGGAGCTGTTTTTT. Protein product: CASSLFSGTGELFF.

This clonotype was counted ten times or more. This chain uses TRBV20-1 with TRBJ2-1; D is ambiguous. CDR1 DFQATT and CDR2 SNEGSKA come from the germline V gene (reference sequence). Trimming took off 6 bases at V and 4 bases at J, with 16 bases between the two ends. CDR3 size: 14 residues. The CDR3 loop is CSAYLWDSYNEQFF. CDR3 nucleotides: TGCAGTGCCTACCTGTGGGATTCATACAATGAGCAGTTCTTC.

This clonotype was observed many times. This chain's CDR3 is CASSLTAPGSEAFF. The DNA for the CDR3 is TGTGCCAGCAGCTTGACGGCCCCCGGTAGTGAAGCTTTCTTT. The rearrangement joins TRBV11-2 to TRBJ1-1, with D uncertain. This CDR3 region has 14 residues. V was clipped by 3 bases and J by 7 bases, with 15 bases between them. Germline CDR1 and CDR2: SGHAT and FQNNGV.

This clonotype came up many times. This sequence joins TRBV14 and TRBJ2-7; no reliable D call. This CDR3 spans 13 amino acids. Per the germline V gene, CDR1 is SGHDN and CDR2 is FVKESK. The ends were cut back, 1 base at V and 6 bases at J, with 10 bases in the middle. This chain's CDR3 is CASSQAIRPEQYF. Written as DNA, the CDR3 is TGTGCCAGCAGCCAAGCGATCAGGCCCGAGCAGTACTTC.

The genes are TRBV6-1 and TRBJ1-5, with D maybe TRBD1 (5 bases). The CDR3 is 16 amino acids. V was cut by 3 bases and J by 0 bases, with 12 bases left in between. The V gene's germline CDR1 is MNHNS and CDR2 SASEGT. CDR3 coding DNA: TGTGCCAGCAGTGAGGCACAGGCGATTAGCAATCAGCCCCAGCATTTT. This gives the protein CASSEAQAISNQPQHF.

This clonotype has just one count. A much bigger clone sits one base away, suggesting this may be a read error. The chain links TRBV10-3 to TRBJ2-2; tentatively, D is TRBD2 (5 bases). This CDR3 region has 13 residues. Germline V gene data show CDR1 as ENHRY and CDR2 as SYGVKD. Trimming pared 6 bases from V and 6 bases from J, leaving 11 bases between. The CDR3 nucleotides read TGTGCCATCAGGCTGGACGGGGCCGGGGAGCTGTTTTTT. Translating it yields CAIRLDGAGELFF.

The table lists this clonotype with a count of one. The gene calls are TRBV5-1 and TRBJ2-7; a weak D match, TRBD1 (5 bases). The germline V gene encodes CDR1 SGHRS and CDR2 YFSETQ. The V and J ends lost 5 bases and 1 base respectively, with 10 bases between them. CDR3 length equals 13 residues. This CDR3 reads CASSDRQSYEQYF. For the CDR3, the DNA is TGCGCCAGCAGTGACCGACAGTCCTACGAGCAGTACTTC.

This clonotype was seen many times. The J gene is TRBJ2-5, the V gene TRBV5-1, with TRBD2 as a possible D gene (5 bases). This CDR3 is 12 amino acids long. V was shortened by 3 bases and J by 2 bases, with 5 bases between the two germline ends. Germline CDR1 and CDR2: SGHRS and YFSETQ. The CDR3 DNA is TGCGCCAGCAGCTCGGGGCAAGAGACCCAGTACTTC. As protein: CASSSGQETQYF.